The 23 T cell receptor beta chains in this list originate from one sample, sequenced in a study of blood T cell repertoires in COVID-19. Clones were read by immunoSEQ multiplex PCR, and TCRdb kept only the in-frame ones, dropping some. The sample yields 50,000 or so clones, about four fifths seen once. Sequenced sample: peripheral blood. These receptor sequences come from a man in his 60s with active COVID-19.

The chain recombines TRBV6-5 with TRBJ2-7; no clear D gene. V was pared by 0 bases and J by 10 bases, with 16 bases between. CDR3 length: 14 residues. Germline CDR1 and CDR2: MNHEY and SVGAGI. This chain's CDR3 is CASSYSPAQKVQYF. The CDR3 DNA sequence: TGTGCCAGCAGTTACTCCCCCGCCCAGAAAGTACAGTACTTC.

The V and J genes are TRBV5-1 and TRBJ1-3, with a possible D match to TRBD1 (5 bases). The germline V gene encodes CDR1 SGHRS and CDR2 YFSETQ. CDR3 length: 15 amino acids. V shed 0 bases and J shed 3 bases, with 10 bases lying between them. CDR3 coding DNA: TGCGCCAGCAGCTTGGAAGGGCAGGGTGGAAACACCATATATTTT. Amino acid sequence: CASSLEGQGGNTIYF.

This chain joins TRBV7-2 and TRBJ2-1, with D perhaps TRBD2 (6 bases). Germline V gene sequence: CDR1 SGHTA, CDR2 FQGNSA. This CDR3 comprises 14 residues. Trimming stripped 2 bases from V and 6 bases from J, with 11 bases between. The DNA of the CDR3 is TGTGCCAGCAGCTTACTAGCGAAAGGCAATGAGCAGTTCTTC. Protein: CASSLLAKGNEQFF. The whole variable domain, filled in from reference TRBV7-2 and TRBJ2-1, reads GAGVSQSPSNKVTEKGKDVELRCDPISGHTALYWYRQSLGQGLEFLIYFQGNSAPDKSGLPSDRFSAERTGGSVSTLTIQRTQQEDSAVYLCASSLLAKGNEQFFGPGTRLTVL.

This clone appeared a few times. The V call is TRBV6-5, the J call TRBJ1-5; perhaps TRBD1 as D (6 bases). Germline V gives CDR1 MNHEY, CDR2 SVGAGI. The CDR3 loop spans 13 amino acids. V was shortened by 8 bases and J by 3 bases, with 11 bases between the two germline ends. CDR3 region: CASRTADNQPQHF. DNA for the CDR3: TGTGCCAGCCGGACAGCGGACAATCAGCCCCAGCATTTT.

The CDR3 loop reads CARGGADSNQPQHF. Here the CDR3 DNA reads TGTGCCAGGGGAGGGGCTGATAGCAATCAGCCCCAGCATTTT. The chain employs TRBV27 and TRBJ1-5, with D possibly TRBD1 on 5 matching bases. Germline V lookup: CDR1 MNHEY, CDR2 SMNVEV (reference sequence). Trimming shortened V by 9 bases and J by 0 bases, and 12 bases separated the two germline ends. The CDR3 covers 14 residues.

The chain employs TRBV28 and TRBJ1-5, with unresolved D. Germline V lookup: CDR1 MDHEN, CDR2 SYDVKM. V lost 6 bases and J 6 bases, leaving 18 bases between the germline ends. The CDR3 consists of 15 residues. The CDR3 coding sequence is TGTGCCAGCAGCCAGGAAGGAGGCGGGCGTCAGCCCCAGCATTTT. The encoded protein is CASSQEGGGRQPQHF. Supplemented by reference TRBV28 and TRBJ1-5, the full variable domain reads DVKVTQSSRYLVKRTGEKVFLECVQDMDHENMFWYRQDPGLGLRLIYFSYDVKMKEKGDIPEGYSVSREKKERFSLILESASTNQTSMYLCASSQEGGGRQPQHFGDGTRLSIL.

The chain is built from TRBV30 and TRBJ1-5; perhaps TRBD1 as D (5 bases). Per germline, CDR1 GTSNPN and CDR2 SVGIG (reference sequence). This CDR3 region has 13 residues. Trimming pared 3 bases from V and 5 bases from J, leaving 11 bases between. The CDR3 region has the DNA TGTGCCTGGAGCTCAGGGAGGCATCAGCCCCAGCATTTT. It specifies CAWSSGRHQPQHF.

This rearrangement joins TRBV10-1 to TRBJ2-7; 7 positions agree with TRBD2. The CDR3 is 20 amino acids. Germline CDR1 reads WNHNN; CDR2 reads SYGVQD (reference sequence). The junction had 24 bases not matched to a gene; V was cut back by 7 bases and J by 0 bases. The CDR3 reads CASTPPGGSIWGYGSYEQYF. CDR3 nucleotides: TGCGCCAGCACCCCCCCGGGGGGTAGCATATGGGGATATGGCTCCTACGAGCAGTACTTC.

This chain uses TRBV24-1 with TRBJ2-7; 7 bases line up with TRBD1. The V segment lost 10 bases and the J segment 0 bases; nucleotides outside the gene matches: 11. This CDR3 is 15 amino acids long. CDR1 KGHDR and CDR2 SFDVKD come from the germline V gene. The CDR3 protein is CATAAANRGSYEQYF. The CDR3 DNA is TGTGCCACGGCCGCCGCGAACAGGGGCTCCTACGAGCAGTACTTC.

This clone was detected once. V and J are TRBV5-6 and TRBJ1-1; a weak D match, TRBD1 (5 bases). V was clipped by 2 bases and J by 1 base, with 9 bases between them. Germline assignment: CDR1 SGHDT and CDR2 YYEEEE. The length of the CDR3 is 14 residues. CDR3 in DNA: TGTGCCAGCAGCTTACCACAGGCGAACACTGAAGCTTTCTTT. The encoded protein is CASSLPQANTEAFF.

V and J are TRBV10-3 and TRBJ1-5, with D possibly TRBD1 on 6 matching bases. Per the germline V gene, CDR1 is ENHRY and CDR2 is SYGVKD. This CDR3 has 15 residues. V gave up 0 bases and J gave up 7 bases, with 13 bases separating them. The CDR3 DNA reads as TGTGCCATCAGTGAGTCGAAACAGGGTCAACAGCCCCAGCATTTT. Its translation: CAISESKQGQQPQHF.

This clone was recorded once. The rearrangement uses TRBV3-1 (or the pseudogene TRBV3-2) and TRBJ1-1; 9 bases map to TRBD1. Germline CDR1 and CDR2: LGHDT and YNNKEL (reference sequence). V dropped 3 bases and J dropped 5; count of bases not matched to a gene: 13. CDR3 length: 17 residues. The CDR3 DNA reads TGTGCCAGCAGCCAGGGGCCGGGACAGGGTGGACGGACTGAAGCTTTCTTT. This translates into CASSQGPGQGGRTEAFF.

V is TRBV9 and J is TRBJ2-1; D unresolved. This CDR3 has 12 residues. The V gene lost 3 bases and the J gene lost 7 bases, with 8 bases spanning the gap. Germline assignment: CDR1 SGDLS and CDR2 YYNGEE. DNA of the CDR3: TGTGCCAGCAGCGAGCTTAGTAATGAGCAGTTCTTC. This gives the protein CASSELSNEQFF.

This rearrangement joins TRBV11-2 to TRBJ2-1; D is ambiguous. Germline lookup yields CDR1 SGHAT and CDR2 FQNNGV. This CDR3 is 14 amino acids long. Trimming took off 1 base at V and 8 bases at J, with 12 bases between the two ends. The CDR3: CASSLVGLEDEQFF. CDR3 sequence (DNA): TGTGCCAGCAGCTTAGTCGGCCTTGAGGATGAGCAGTTCTTC.

The table lists this clone with a count of one. This chain's CDR3 is CASSQRAEVYGGAYNEQFF. The CDR3 region has the DNA TGCGCCAGCAGCCAGAGGGCGGAAGTCTATGGTGGGGCCTACAATGAGCAGTTCTTC. V and J are TRBV4-1 and TRBJ2-1; D might be TRBD2 (5 bases). The V and J ends lost 3 bases and 2 bases respectively, with 23 bases between them. CDR3 length equals 19 residues. CDR1 is MGHRA and CDR2 is YSYEKL in the germline V gene.

The rearrangement joins TRBV6-2 or TRBV6-3 to TRBJ2-7, with TRBD1 matching over 9 bases. This CDR3 spans 16 amino acids. Germline-derived CDR1 and CDR2 are MNHEY and SVGEGT. After removal of 3 bases from V and 4 bases from J, the junction contained 10 bases not matched to a gene. The CDR3 DNA reads as TGTGCCAGCAGTTATAATCGGGGACAGGGAACGTACGAGCAGTACTTC. Protein sequence: CASSYNRGQGTYEQYF.

The chain links TRBV5-1 to TRBJ2-2, with unresolved D. CDR3 length: 17 residues. Germline CDR1 is SGHRS and CDR2 is YFSETQ. The V end lost 0 bases, the J end lost 2 bases, and 14 bases lay between the germline ends. The CDR3 loop is CASSLEAIFLNTGELFF. The CDR3 DNA reads as TGCGCCAGCAGCTTGGAAGCGATATTCCTTAACACCGGGGAGCTGTTTTTT.

In its sample, this clone was seen a few times. CDR3 protein: CASSERGGRNQPQHF. As DNA, the CDR3 is TGTGCCAGCAGTGAGCGGGGGGGGCGGAATCAGCCCCAGCATTTT. V is TRBV6-1 and J is TRBJ1-5; a weak D match, TRBD1 (6 bases). The germline V and J ends were trimmed by 3 bases and 4 bases, with 13 bases remaining between them. In germline, CDR1 is MNHNS, CDR2 SASEGT. The CDR3 has 15 amino acids.

This sequence joins TRBV19 and TRBJ1-6; 9 bases agree with TRBD1. Losses at the gene ends were 7 bases for V and 7 bases for J; bases not matched to a gene: 8. The V gene's germline CDR1 is LNHDA and CDR2 SQIVND (reference sequence). The CDR3 has 15 residues. CDR3 loop: CASTTGGAGNSPLHF. The CDR3 region has the DNA TGTGCCAGTACCACAGGGGGCGCGGGGAATTCACCCCTCCACTTT.

The rearrangement links TRBV7-2 to TRBJ2-3; TRBD1 agrees at 7 bases. Germline loops: CDR1 SGHTA, CDR2 FQGNSA. Losses at the gene ends were 5 bases for V and 2 bases for J; bases not matched to a gene: 7. The CDR3 sequence is 15 residues long. DNA of the CDR3: TGTGCCAGCAGCGGTAACAGGGGCCTCACAGATACGCAGTATTTT. Encoded protein: CASSGNRGLTDTQYF.

The V call is TRBV24-1, the J call TRBJ2-3, with D hard to call. V lost 4 bases, J lost 1 base, and 11 bases lay in between. The CDR3 loop spans 15 amino acids. Germline V gene sequence: CDR1 KGHDR, CDR2 SFDVKD. The CDR3 sequence is CATSDPAERTDTQYF. The CDR3 bases are TGTGCCACCAGTGACCCCGCGGAACGCACAGATACGCAGTATTTT.

This chain uses TRBV10-3 with TRBJ2-3; 8 positions agree with TRBD2. Germline lookup yields CDR1 ENHRY and CDR2 SYGVKD. The J segment lost 2 bases and the V segment lost 10 bases, leaving 14 bases of the junction unmatched. The CDR3 loop spans 16 amino acids. The CDR3 sequence: CATNGGAGDITDTQYF. The DNA for the CDR3 is TGTGCCACCAACGGGGGGGCGGGAGACATCACAGATACGCAGTATTTT.

The chain employs TRBV7-9 and TRBJ1-4; TRBD1 aligns across 7 bases. Trimming took 4 bases from V and 7 from J; bases not matched to a gene: 6. There are 14 residues in the CDR3. Germline-derived CDR1 and CDR2 are SEHNR and FQNEAQ (reference sequence). The CDR3 reads CASSSLGGGEKLFF. In DNA, the CDR3 is TGTGCCAGCAGCTCCTTAGGGGGCGGTGAAAAACTGTTTTTT.